This T cell receptor beta chain came from a study of cytomegalovirus exposure and HLA in healthy donors. Study-wide context: In terms of ancestry, the Caucasian-associated cluster contained about 81% of the 300 to 400 genotyped donors.

Primers included in the PCR were 60 Vbeta and 13 Jbeta primers. Clones were read by immunoSEQ multiplex PCR, and TCRdb kept only the in-frame ones, dropping some. Of 150,000 to 200,000 clones listed, about 59% are singletons. V lost 8 bases and J lost 2, with 15 bases in between. Germline V gene data show CDR1 as GTSNPN and CDR2 as SVGIG (reference sequence). This CDR3 contains 13 residues. Points on this clone: The antigen remains undetermined.

General observations from the study: Testing in vitro showed a few CMV-associated chains specific for CMV antigens. TCR beta sequences reportedly predicted the HLA-A and HLA-B alleles of most subjects accurately.

The V and J genes are TRBV30 and TRBJ1-1; D is uncertain. This TCR was recovered from a man aged 35 to 55 in good health and CMV-seronegative. The sequenced sample was PBMCs. CDR3 sequence (DNA): TGTGCCCTCCGGGGATTCTCCAACACTGAAGCTTTCTTT. Residues: CALRGFSNTEAFF. The full variable domain, completed using reference TRBV30 and TRBJ1-1, is SQTIHQWPATLVQPVGSPLSLECTVEGTSNPNLYWYRQAAGRGLQLLFYSVGIGQISSEVPQNLSASRPQDRQFILSSKKLLLSDSGFYLCALRGFSNTEAFFGQGTRLTVV.